A single T cell receptor beta chain is shown here with its context. Its antigen is still unknown. Sequenced by immunoSEQ multiplex PCR; TCRdb stores in-frame clones only, minus some. Among under 2.5 million clones listed, about 90% were seen once. These data belong to a study of shared clonotypes between healthy human individuals. CD4+ cells underwent separation, giving CD45RA+ naive and CD45RA-negative memory subsets. CDR3 length: 13 amino acids. The V end lost 5 bases, the J end lost 7 bases, and 11 bases lay between the germline ends. Germline CDR1 is SGHTA and CDR2 is FQGNSA. Whole-study findings and limits: Non-shared clonotypes had lower generation probabilities than those shared by all four donors. Generally, naive subsets (rather than memory subsets) showed larger estimated richness.

The sample consisted of naive CD4+ T cells from PBMCs. Subset denoted: CD45RA+ positively selected. The TCR originated in a man aged 18 to 29 in good health. Some clones in this sample may be carry-over from other donors' samples. The chain combines TRBV7-2 with TRBJ1-4; D is perhaps TRBD1 (6 bases). The CDR3 DNA reads as TGTGCCAGCAGCCCGGGGGCTGGTGAAAAACTGTTTTTT. This encodes CASSPGAGEKLFF. The entire variable domain, with the rest obtained from reference TRBV7-2 and TRBJ1-4, is as follows: GAGVSQSPSNKVTEKGKDVELRCDPISGHTALYWYRQSLGQGLEFLIYFQGNSAPDKSGLPSDRFSAERTGGSVSTLTIQRTQQEDSAVYLCASSPGAGEKLFFGSGTQLSVL.